The present T cell receptor (beta chain) was sequenced within a study of T cell responses to AZD1222 COVID-19 vaccine (dated by TCRdb to about 2021). For the study in its entirety: AZD1222 recipients given second doses at about 4 weeks or at about 12 weeks were pooled, since spike-specific TCR depth and breadth were not found to differ between the two schedules. TCR sequencing was performed for 233 trial participants, of whom 200 to 220 were given two doses of AZD1222 and around 25 were given two doses of MenACWY control vaccine. Trial participants were enrolled into age subgroups of 18-55, 56-69 and 70-plus years, which contained 148, 28 and 57 TCR-sequenced participants, respectively.

In regard to this clone: The antigen it recognizes is unknown. Base qualities are not provided; no much larger clone lies one nucleotide away.

The CDR3 regions of human TCRbeta chains were analyzed by immunosequencing. The study's processing was this. TCRs in the repertoires were matched against a reference library of SARS-CoV-2-specific TCRs that had been generated with the MIRA antigen-specificity platform. Breadth meant the fraction of unique TCRs that were SARS-CoV-2-associated, whereas depth meant the fraction of total T cells that were SARS-CoV-2-associated. Using the MIRA data, each spike-specific TCR was mapped to the spike region that the TCR reacts to and placed in a CD4 or CD8 class. Log10-transformed breadth and depth values were compared by one-way ANOVA with Sidak's multiple comparisons tests. In TCRdb, the immuneACCESS table is reduced to in-frame sequences with V and J assigned. These tables do not hold every clone; where another copy was compared, an unresolved V gene accounts for under half, and the others remain unexplained. V, J and clone size reflect that table, while D and trimming were determined from the DNA. Recorded for this sample are some 120,000 clones; around nine tenths of them occurred a single time. 9.5% to 15% of the sample is in the top ten clones.

Taken with the paper, the label for time point translates to: baseline before first vaccination. The vaccinee samples were drawn from two UK trials, COV001 and COV002, one of which was a single-blind randomized controlled phase 2/3 trial testing AZD1222 (ChAdOx1 nCoV-19) in healthy adults. For TCRbeta chain sequencing, PBMC samples were collected from trial participants at day 0 and at day 28 after the second dose. The trim is 7 bases for V and 3 bases for J, with a gap of 13 bases between the germline ends. The CDR1 and CDR2 encoded by the germline V gene are MDHEN and SYDVKM. Spanning cysteine to phenylalanine, the CDR3 consists of 13 amino acids. Just CDR3 DNA is preserved here, 39 bases in frame from base 1. What the research found in general, with its limitations: Because no samples from the day 14 peak response were available, repertoires could be characterized only after the peak T cell response. Epitopes outside the regions mutated in the B.1.351 and B.1.1.7 variants were reportedly recognized by nearly half of the unique spike-specific TCRs. The vaccine-associated CD4 TCRs covered the entire spike protein, and the dominant responses fell in regions 160-218 and 743-854. In the small 56-69-year group, the increase in depth fell short of significance, most likely because of low power. Conclusions about previously exposed vaccinees are limited, since just five to seven AZD1222 recipients were seropositive for SARS-CoV-2 at baseline. Most participants were white British and females outnumbered males, and the authors suggested that clonal diversity may have been underestimated. After two AZD1222 doses, both the breadth and the depth of spike-specific TCRs were significantly higher than at day 0 and than in MenACWY recipients.

The origin of this receptor is an adult in good health. The sample here was peripheral blood, taken on day 0 of AZD1222 vaccination. This sequence uses TRBV28 and TRBJ2-7, and possibly TRBD2, on 6 matching bases. The CDR3 here reads CASNTGGVYEQYF. The nucleotides are TGTGCCAGCAACACCGGCGGGGTCTACGAGCAGTACTTC.